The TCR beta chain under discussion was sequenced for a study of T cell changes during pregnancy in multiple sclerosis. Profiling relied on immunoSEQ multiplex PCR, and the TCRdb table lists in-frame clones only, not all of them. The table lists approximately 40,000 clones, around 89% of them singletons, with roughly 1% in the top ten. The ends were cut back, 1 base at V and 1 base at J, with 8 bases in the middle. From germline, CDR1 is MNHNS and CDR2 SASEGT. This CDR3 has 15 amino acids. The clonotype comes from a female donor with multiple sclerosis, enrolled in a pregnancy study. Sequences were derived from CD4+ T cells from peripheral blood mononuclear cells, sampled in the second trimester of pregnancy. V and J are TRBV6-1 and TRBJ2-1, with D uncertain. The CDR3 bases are TGTGCCAGCAGTGAAGACCGGTCTTCCTACAATGAGCAGTTCTTC. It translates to CASSEDRSSYNEQFF.